This T cell receptor beta chain was sequenced in a study of cytomegalovirus exposure and HLA in healthy donors (dated by TCRdb to the late 2010s). General notes on the study: According to an earlier analysis of 587 of the donors, 150 million to 200 million T cells yielded 95 million to 140 million unique TCR beta sequences and more than 250 Gb of sequence data. An early release covering about 600 HLA-typed donors comprised roughly 300 gigabases of sequencing data and 65 million to 100 million unique TCR sequences. Of the 300 to 500 genotyped donors, less than 90% were placed in the genetic ancestry cluster associated with self-reported Caucasian donors. The study was designed to test whether signatures of past pathogen exposure could be identified by cataloging public T cell receptors. The study used immunosequencing to profile the T cell repertoires of around 600 subjects and linked those repertoires to cytomegalovirus serostatus. A separate validation cohort of 90 to 150 different subjects was used in addition to the roughly 640-subject first cohort. High-throughput TCR immunosequencing, statistical association of individual TCRs with disease status, and machine learning were combined to predict cytomegalovirus infection status. A later analysis re-analyzed previously published TCR beta repertoires from 650 to 800 donors and added high-resolution HLA genotyping to study TCR occurrence patterns. Rather than using new phenotypic data, the later analysis identified candidate immune exposures from TCR beta sequences and from how often those sequences occurred across donors. An earlier analysis of some 500 of the donors used high-throughput TCR beta sequencing to judge whether each TCR beta V gene segment behaved as functional or pseudogenic. Alongside the repertoire data, information on donor age, sex, ethnicity and CMV serostatus was compiled. In a later genetic analysis, genome-wide SNP genotypes for about 65% of the roughly 700 donors were used, and that subset was treated as a discovery cohort. All discovery cohort repertoires had been generated using a single sequencing platform. HLA typing covered class I and class II loci at four-digit resolution. The number of typed donors differed by locus: about 620-640 for A, B, C, DRB1 and DQB1; 522 for DQA1; approximately 610 for DPA1; and about 450 for DPB1. Roughly 5 DR-DQ haplotypes were treated as single units for association and clustering because of strong linkage in the cohort. On average, 235,054 unique TCR beta nucleotide sequences were sequenced per donor among fewer than 500 genotyped donors of the cohort, with 15% to 20% of those sequences being non-productive. What the study reported, not specific to this receptor: A later analysis found that TCR association rates varied across HLA loci, with DRB1 alleles showing the most associated TCRs and HLA-C alleles the fewest. In both the original and validation cohorts, the classifier was reported to diagnose cytomegalovirus status with high specificity and sensitivity. Linkage disequilibrium might explain the correlated functional status among segregating V segments, but an unknown experimental factor could not be ruled out. Because some donors lacked HLA typing at each locus, the association tests relied only on the typed subset. The only immune exposure information available for the cohort was CMV serostatus. Some IMGT-functional V segments, including TRBV6-2 and TRBV6-3, could not be distinguished by the 87-base-pair reads and were therefore excluded. An earlier analysis of around 540 of the donors showed that most TCR beta V segments appeared in productive rearrangements either about 87% or about 30% of the time, which broadly matched IMGT annotations. Most TCR sequences were observed very rarely across donors, whereas some public TCRs were present in many individuals. In vitro tests confirmed that a few of the cytomegalovirus-associated TCR beta chains recognize cytomegalovirus antigens. Most CMV-associated TCR beta chains appeared to be HLA-restricted in a later analysis, and the HLA associations seemed to be driven largely by CMV exposure. Presence/absence analyses assumed roughly uniform sequencing depth across donors, an assumption that may not hold. A cluster of highly shared sequence variants was judged likely to represent a technical artifact of the sequencing pipeline. The authors suggested that the approach could potentially be generalized to other disease states and immunological phenotypes. A further reported finding was that TCR beta sequences accurately predicted the HLA-A and HLA-B alleles for most subjects in the first cohort. In a later analysis, several top co-occurrence clusters were reported to appear linked to parvovirus B19, influenza, CMV and Epstein-Barr virus. A later analysis found that HLA-associated TCR beta chains were more clonally expanded and had lower generation probabilities than equally common non-associated chains. A later genetic analysis associated a missense DCLRE1C variant with V-gene and J-gene trimming of TCR beta chains, and an independent cohort replicated the association. According to a later genetic analysis, donors in an Asian-associated ancestry cluster had fewer N-insertions in productive TCRs than the roughly 670-donor mean. Specific HLA alleles were associated with around 18,000 TCR beta sequences at a false discovery rate of 0.05 in a later analysis. The study listed 150 to 200 TCR beta chains as associated with cytomegalovirus. In this cohort, only TCR beta chains were sequenced, and detectable features were limited by the absence of alpha or paired-chain data. When HLA alleles, especially DR and DQ, strongly co-occurred, attributing TCR associations to individual alleles was difficult. Because counts were too low, more than 15 rarely observed V segments, including chromosome 9 orphons, were left out of the earlier analysis of 587 of the donors.

V lost 5 bases and J lost 2 bases, and the count of bases not matched to a germline gene is 10. CDR1 and CDR2, per the germline V gene, are SGHRS and YFSETQ. The CDR3 contains 16 residues, cysteine and phenylalanine counted. Only CDR3 DNA is held: 48 bases, read in frame from base 1. The library was generated by the immunoSEQ multiplex PCR assay. A mixture of 60 forward primers for TCR Vbeta segments and 13 reverse primers for TCR Jbeta segments was used in the multiplex PCR. Amplification of the CDR3 region of rearranged TCR beta genes was performed with a multiplex PCR assay on genomic DNA. Amplified TCR beta libraries were sequenced as 87-base-pair reads on the Illumina HiSeq System. In the original analysis: In a later analysis, some 80 million unique TCR beta chains were counted across the 500 to 700 repertoires, and roughly 10 million of these chains were shared by at least two donors. A nearest-neighbor algorithm error-corrected the raw reads and collapsed the reads into unique sequences, merging closely related sequences to remove PCR and sequencing errors. To assign V, D and J gene segments, CDR3 sequences were aligned to IMGT reference sequences. For a sequence to be retained, a match of at least six nucleotides to both a V gene segment and a J gene segment was required. Rearrangements were called productive when the CDR3 lacked stop codons and stayed in frame with V and J; all others were non-productive. CDR3 was defined according to IMGT convention as the region running from the second conserved V-encoded cysteine to the conserved J-encoded phenylalanine. The earlier analysis of more than 450 of the donors excluded sequences that lacked an unambiguous match to a single V gene segment. An earlier analysis of several hundred of the donors classified V segments as functional when productive rearrangements were above 56.7% and as segregating when the standard deviation between donors was above 5%. To diagnose cytomegalovirus status from the catalog of TCR beta chain sequences, a statistical classification framework was built. In a later analysis, V and J genes were assigned by comparing TCR nucleotide sequences against IMGT/GENE-DB human TR gene sequences. In a later analysis, CDR3 sequences and most-parsimonious VDJ recombination scenarios were assigned using the TCRdist pipeline. In a later analysis, each TCR beta chain was defined by its CDR3 amino acid sequence together with its V-gene family, and reads lacking a unique V-gene family were excluded. As a way to deal with suspected cross-contamination and a sequencing artifact, a later analysis dropped hundreds of nucleotide sequences that were highly shared and had low generation probability. For each public chain, a later analysis derived a clonal expansion index from normalized ranks of inferred template counts within each repertoire. A later analysis computed generation probabilities with a VDJ recombination model fitted to out-of-frame rearrangements, and checked the results against IGoR. In a later analysis, TCR-TCR, TCR-HLA and TCR-CMV co-occurrence was scored with hypergeometric tests, and a repertoire-size bias correction was applied to TCR pairs. To estimate false discovery rates, a later analysis permuted the HLA or CMV assignments 20 times. A later analysis grouped co-occurring TCRs with DBSCAN, adding TCRdist sequence similarity when clustering within HLA-allele-positive subsets. Co-occurrence clustering excluded repertoires with fewer than 30,000 or more than 120,000 public chains, plus five with anomalous nucleotide sharing. Here the immuneACCESS table is served through TCRdb, limited to in-frame sequences with V and J called. Missing clones are a known gap in these copies; in checked studies unresolved V genes cover under half, and the rest lacks a known reason. V and J calls and clone size are those listed in that table; D and trimming were worked out from the DNA. The sample table shows 100,000 to 140,000 clones, and approximately 74% are seen once. The leading ten clones occupy 14% of the sample.

The sample holds one count of this clone. Its antigen remains undetermined. Base qualities were left out, and no much larger clone turns up one base away. The cohort comprised more than 550 healthy bone marrow donors. At the time of sampling, all cohort members were nominally healthy, though unrecorded immune exposures were likely present. The donor tested CMV seropositive and was one of the 289 seropositive cohort members. Every donor gave a peripheral blood sample, and the peripheral blood mononuclear cells from that sample were used for TCR beta sequencing. The Qiagen DNeasy Blood Extraction Kit was used to extract genomic DNA from the blood cell samples.

The sequenced sample consisted of PBMCs. This TCR derives from a woman aged 40 to 50 in good health and CMV-seropositive. Recombination linked TRBV5-1 to TRBJ2-5; 9 nucleotides in the junction match TRBD2. The DNA reads TGCGCCAGCAGAGTTGGAGCTAGCGGGGCACAAGAGACCCAGTACTTC. It is translated as CASRVGASGAQETQYF.